This T cell receptor beta chain was sequenced for a study of blood T cell repertoires in COVID-19. This CDR3 spans 16 amino acids. Germline loops: CDR1 SGHAT, CDR2 FQDESV (reference sequence). The J segment lost 0 bases and the V segment lost 5 bases, leaving 7 bases of the junction unmatched. Only in-frame clones appear in the TCRdb table, and some are missing; sequencing was by immunoSEQ multiplex PCR. Here the sample spans about half a million clones, approximately 92% being singletons. One Seattle source followed patients from active infection through their disease course. The sequenced sample was peripheral blood. V gene TRBV11-1 combines with J gene TRBJ1-1; 9 nucleotides align to TRBD1. The origin of this receptor is a man aged 18 to 29 with COVID-19, enrolled during active disease. The CDR3 protein is CASSPWTGVMNTEAFF. The CDR3, as DNA: TGTGCCAGCAGCCCATGGACAGGGGTAATGAACACTGAAGCTTTCTTT.